These T cell receptor beta chains were read from a single sample in a study of T-cell reconstitution after alpha-beta-depleted transplantation in children. A single record per CDR3 protein comes from TCRdb applying MiXCR to the PCR reads. The sample records about 120,000 distinct CDR3 sequences, 20% to 25% being singletons. The sample was PBMCs, mostly from graft donor cells, taken 180 days after TCRalphabeta/CD19-depleted stem cell transplant. The receptors derive from a male patient under 10 years old who had a stem cell transplant for chronic granulomatous disease, so the T cells may come from the graft donor. The CDR3 runs from the conserved cysteine through the conserved F or W. Each record gives: clone size, D gene, V gene, J gene, CDR3 protein, CDR3 DNA. The D gene is left open where the match is weak. Rows give clone size only sometimes, using once, few, many, or a class for an expanded clone.

clone size: .
D gene: .
V gene: TRBV5-1
J gene: TRBJ2-3
CDR3 protein: CASSALKRVHTDTQYF
CDR3 DNA: TGCGCCAGCAGCGCCCTTAAGCGGGTACACACAGATACGCAGTATTTT

clone size: .
D gene: TRBD2
V gene: TRBV3-1
J gene: TRBJ2-7
CDR3 protein: CASSRGLLAGISLRNEQYF
CDR3 DNA: TGTGCCAGCAGCCGCGGTCTACTAGCGGGAATATCACTCAGGAACGAGCAGTACTTC

clone size: few
D gene: .
V gene: TRBV29-1
J gene: TRBJ2-1
CDR3 protein: CSVVGRAPSYNEQFF
CDR3 DNA: TGCAGCGTTGTAGGTAGGGCTCCCTCGTACAATGAGCAGTTCTTC

clone size: .
D gene: .
V gene: TRBV6-5
J gene: TRBJ2-2
CDR3 protein: CASSYSRVTGELFF
CDR3 DNA: TGTGCCAGCAGTTACTCTAGGGTTACCGGGGAGCTGTTTTTT

clone size: many
D gene: .
V gene: TRBV29-1
J gene: TRBJ2-5
CDR3 protein: CSVESRGLETQYF
CDR3 DNA: TGCAGCGTTGAAAGCCGGGGACTAGAGACCCAGTACTTC

clone size: few
D gene: TRBD2
V gene: TRBV12-3/TRBV12-4
J gene: TRBJ2-1
CDR3 protein: CASSLVSSGDNEQFF
CDR3 DNA: TGTGCCAGCAGTTTAGTATCTAGCGGAGACAATGAGCAGTTCTTC

clone size: .
D gene: TRBD1
V gene: TRBV27
J gene: TRBJ2-2
CDR3 protein: CASWTGYTGELFF
CDR3 DNA: TGTGCTAGCTGGACAGGGTACACCGGGGAGCTGTTTTTT

clone size: .
D gene: .
V gene: TRBV7-2
J gene: TRBJ2-5
CDR3 protein: CASKFMGIQETQYF
CDR3 DNA: TGTGCCAGCAAATTCATGGGAATCCAAGAGACCCAGTACTTC

clone size: few
D gene: .
V gene: TRBV5-1
J gene: TRBJ2-5
CDR3 protein: CASSQRQVQETQYF
CDR3 DNA: TGCGCCAGCAGCCAACGACAGGTCCAAGAGACCCAGTACTTC

clone size: few
D gene: TRBD2
V gene: TRBV5-1
J gene: TRBJ2-7
CDR3 protein: CASSSGSTYEQYF
CDR3 DNA: TGCGCCAGCAGTAGCGGGTCTACCTACGAGCAGTACTTC

clone size: .
D gene: .
V gene: TRBV7-7
J gene: TRBJ1-2
CDR3 protein: CASSQYRVGYTF
CDR3 DNA: TGTGCCAGCAGCCAATACAGGGTTGGCTACACCTTC

clone size: .
D gene: .
V gene: TRBV12-5
J gene: TRBJ2-1
CDR3 protein: CASGLGRKDNEQFF
CDR3 DNA: TGTGCTAGTGGTTTGGGACGCAAGGACAATGAGCAGTTCTTC

clone size: many
D gene: TRBD2
V gene: TRBV27
J gene: TRBJ2-7
CDR3 protein: CASSLSGGTTYEQYF
CDR3 DNA: TGTGCCAGCAGTTTATCGGGGGGGACTACCTACGAGCAGTACTTC

clone size: few
D gene: TRBD2
V gene: TRBV7-6
J gene: TRBJ2-7
CDR3 protein: CASSQGLATEQYF
CDR3 DNA: TGTGCCAGCAGCCAGGGACTAGCCACCGAGCAGTACTTC

clone size: few
D gene: TRBD2
V gene: TRBV5-5
J gene: TRBJ2-7
CDR3 protein: CASSPAKTSGSREQYF
CDR3 DNA: TGTGCCAGCAGCCCGGCGAAGACTAGCGGGAGTCGTGAGCAGTACTTC

clone size: few
D gene: TRBD1
V gene: TRBV7-2
J gene: TRBJ2-7
CDR3 protein: CASSRTGTASYEQYF
CDR3 DNA: TGTGCCAGCAGCAGAACCGGGACAGCCTCCTACGAGCAGTACTTC

clone size: .
D gene: .
V gene: TRBV12-3/TRBV12-4
J gene: TRBJ2-7
CDR3 protein: CASGHGPDYEQYF
CDR3 DNA: TGTGCCAGCGGACACGGGCCCGACTACGAGCAGTACTTC

clone size: few
D gene: TRBD2
V gene: TRBV5-6
J gene: TRBJ2-1
CDR3 protein: CASSGTGLAGNEQFF
CDR3 DNA: TGTGCCAGCAGCGGGACAGGACTAGCGGGCAATGAGCAGTTCTTC

clone size: .
D gene: .
V gene: TRBV20-1
J gene: TRBJ2-7
CDR3 protein: CSARDTGYEQYF
CDR3 DNA: TGCAGTGCTAGGGACACAGGTTACGAGCAGTACTTC

clone size: few
D gene: .
V gene: TRBV12-3/TRBV12-4
J gene: TRBJ1-4
CDR3 protein: CASSPFGGWDEKLFF
CDR3 DNA: TGTGCCAGCAGTCCCTTCGGAGGTTGGGATGAAAAACTGTTTTTT

clone size: few
D gene: .
V gene: TRBV12-3/TRBV12-4
J gene: TRBJ2-6
CDR3 protein: CASSVNEVNVLTF
CDR3 DNA: TGTGCCAGCAGTGTAAATGAGGTCAACGTCCTGACTTTC

clone size: many
D gene: TRBD1
V gene: TRBV9
J gene: TRBJ2-2
CDR3 protein: CASSPWTGGPANTGELFF
CDR3 DNA: TGTGCCAGCAGCCCCTGGACAGGGGGCCCCGCGAACACCGGGGAGCTGTTTTTT

clone size: few
D gene: TRBD2
V gene: TRBV11-2
J gene: TRBJ2-5
CDR3 protein: CASSSHSTSGRARETQYF
CDR3 DNA: TGTGCCAGCAGCTCCCATTCAACTAGCGGGAGGGCCAGAGAGACCCAGTACTTC

clone size: few
D gene: TRBD2
V gene: TRBV7-2
J gene: TRBJ2-1
CDR3 protein: CASSPRRGLVDEQFF
CDR3 DNA: TGTGCCAGCAGCCCACGGAGGGGACTAGTCGATGAGCAGTTCTTC

clone size: .
D gene: .
V gene: TRBV4-1
J gene: TRBJ2-3
CDR3 protein: CASSHPTSLGDTQYF
CDR3 DNA: TGCGCCAGCAGCCACCCGACATCTCTAGGAGATACGCAGTATTTT

clone size: many
D gene: TRBD1
V gene: TRBV19
J gene: TRBJ2-1
CDR3 protein: CASSLDRGTYNEQFF
CDR3 DNA: TGTGCCAGTAGTCTGGACAGGGGCACCTACAATGAGCAGTTCTTC

clone size: .
D gene: .
V gene: TRBV5-1
J gene: TRBJ1-4
CDR3 protein: CASSMTRNEKLFF
CDR3 DNA: TGCGCCAGCAGCATGACACGAAATGAAAAACTGTTTTTT

clone size: many
D gene: TRBD1
V gene: TRBV28
J gene: TRBJ2-7
CDR3 protein: CASSLPGQGTYEQYF
CDR3 DNA: TGTGCCAGCAGTCTCCCGGGACAGGGTACCTACGAGCAGTACTTC

clone size: many
D gene: .
V gene: TRBV23-1
J gene: TRBJ2-3
CDR3 protein: CASTQPGAQYF
CDR3 DNA: TGCGCCAGCACCCAGCCCGGGGCGCAGTATTTT

clone size: .
D gene: TRBD1
V gene: TRBV5-1
J gene: TRBJ2-3
CDR3 protein: CASSLDRGIPDTQYF
CDR3 DNA: TGCGCCAGCAGCTTGGACAGGGGTATTCCAGATACGCAGTATTTT

clone size: few
D gene: .
V gene: TRBV20-1
J gene: TRBJ2-5
CDR3 protein: CSARPGQETQYF
CDR3 DNA: TGCAGTGCTAGACCGGGACAAGAGACCCAGTACTTC

clone size: many
D gene: .
V gene: TRBV20-1
J gene: TRBJ1-2
CDR3 protein: CRAYGYTF
CDR3 DNA: TGCAGAGCCTATGGCTACACCTTC

clone size: .
D gene: TRBD2
V gene: TRBV5-1
J gene: TRBJ2-7
CDR3 protein: CASSLAGTSGRAGEQYF
CDR3 DNA: TGCGCCAGCAGCTTGGCCGGGACTAGCGGGAGGGCCGGAGAGCAGTACTTC

clone size: few
D gene: .
V gene: TRBV7-2
J gene: TRBJ2-6
CDR3 protein: CASSFRVGSGANVLTF
CDR3 DNA: TGTGCCAGCAGCTTCAGGGTTGGATCTGGGGCCAACGTCCTGACTTTC

clone size: few
D gene: .
V gene: TRBV6-1
J gene: TRBJ1-2
CDR3 protein: CASSTRDISNYGYTF
CDR3 DNA: TGTGCCAGCAGCACCCGGGACATTTCTAACTATGGCTACACCTTC

clone size: few
D gene: .
V gene: TRBV9
J gene: TRBJ2-2
CDR3 protein: CASSVARDLWGELFF
CDR3 DNA: TGTGCCAGCAGCGTAGCTCGGGACCTTTGGGGGGAGCTGTTTTTT

clone size: many
D gene: .
V gene: TRBV12-3/TRBV12-4
J gene: TRBJ1-2
CDR3 protein: CASSPRPESYGYTF
CDR3 DNA: TGTGCCAGCAGTCCGCGACCGGAAAGCTATGGCTACACCTTC

clone size: many
D gene: TRBD2
V gene: TRBV20-1
J gene: TRBJ2-1
CDR3 protein: CSATGRQREDEQFF
CDR3 DNA: TGCAGTGCTACGGGACGTCAGCGGGAGGATGAGCAGTTCTTC

clone size: many
D gene: TRBD1
V gene: TRBV12-3/TRBV12-4
J gene: TRBJ1-6
CDR3 protein: CASSRQGARGNSPLHF
CDR3 DNA: TGTGCCAGCAGTCGACAGGGGGCGCGTGGTAATTCACCCCTCCACTTT

clone size: many
D gene: TRBD2
V gene: TRBV5-4
J gene: TRBJ2-7
CDR3 protein: CASSLVLLAGVTYEQYF
CDR3 DNA: TGTGCCAGCAGTCTGGTCCTACTAGCGGGGGTTACCTACGAGCAGTACTTC

clone size: few
D gene: .
V gene: TRBV20-1
J gene: TRBJ2-7
CDR3 protein: CSARTNWAHTYEQYF
CDR3 DNA: TGCAGTGCTAGAACTAACTGGGCTCATACCTACGAGCAGTACTTC

clone size: many
D gene: TRBD2
V gene: TRBV11-2
J gene: TRBJ2-1
CDR3 protein: CASSFSLPYWREGIGGNEQFF
CDR3 DNA: TGTGCCAGCAGCTTTTCCCTCCCCTATTGGCGGGAGGGCATAGGGGGCAATGAGCAGTTCTTC

clone size: once
D gene: .
V gene: TRBV15
J gene: TRBJ2-5
CDR3 protein: CATSSRRDQETQYF
CDR3 DNA: TGTGCCACCAGCAGTCGACGGGACCAAGAGACCCAGTACTTC

clone size: .
D gene: .
V gene: TRBV5-4
J gene: TRBJ2-7
CDR3 protein: CASSSHGQTYEQYF
CDR3 DNA: TGTGCCAGCAGCTCCCACGGGCAGACCTACGAGCAGTACTTC

clone size: many
D gene: .
V gene: TRBV5-1
J gene: TRBJ1-5
CDR3 protein: CASRPDTSNQPQHF
CDR3 DNA: TGCGCCAGCAGACCTGACACTAGCAATCAGCCCCAGCATTTT

clone size: .
D gene: .
V gene: TRBV15
J gene: TRBJ1-1
CDR3 protein: CATSRLSSGTEAFF
CDR3 DNA: TGTGCCACCAGCAGACTTAGTTCGGGCACTGAAGCTTTCTTT

clone size: .
D gene: .
V gene: TRBV11-2
J gene: TRBJ2-1
CDR3 protein: CASSLGYVPRFF
CDR3 DNA: TGTGCCAGCAGCTTGGGGTACGTCCCCCGTTTCTTC

clone size: .
D gene: .
V gene: TRBV20-1
J gene: TRBJ1-5
CDR3 protein: CSAIRDINQPQHF
CDR3 DNA: TGCAGTGCTATCCGGGACATCAATCAGCCCCAGCATTTT

clone size: many
D gene: .
V gene: TRBV10-3
J gene: TRBJ2-5
CDR3 protein: CAINPGTSQGSETQYF
CDR3 DNA: TGTGCCATCAACCCAGGAACGAGTCAGGGTTCGGAGACCCAGTACTTC

clone size: .
D gene: .
V gene: TRBV7-9
J gene: TRBJ2-3
CDR3 protein: CASSLGGTTDTQYF
CDR3 DNA: TGTGCCAGCAGCTTAGGGGGAACCACAGATACGCAGTATTTT

clone size: few
D gene: TRBD2
V gene: TRBV20-1
J gene: TRBJ2-5
CDR3 protein: CSARPYRTSGDQETQYF
CDR3 DNA: TGCAGTGCTAGACCATATCGGACTAGCGGGGATCAAGAGACCCAGTACTTC

clone size: .
D gene: TRBD2
V gene: TRBV24-1
J gene: TRBJ2-2
CDR3 protein: CATSDRTSGVNTGELFF
CDR3 DNA: TGTGCCACCAGTGACCGGACTAGCGGGGTCAACACCGGGGAGCTGTTTTTT

clone size: few
D gene: TRBD1
V gene: TRBV20-1
J gene: TRBJ1-4
CDR3 protein: CSARVKAGQTNEKLFF
CDR3 DNA: TGCAGTGCTAGAGTCAAAGCGGGACAGACTAATGAAAAACTGTTTTTT

clone size: few
D gene: .
V gene: TRBV7-2
J gene: TRBJ2-5
CDR3 protein: CASSLSLAQETQYF
CDR3 DNA: TGTGCCAGCAGCTTAAGTCTGGCTCAAGAGACCCAGTACTTC

clone size: few
D gene: TRBD1
V gene: TRBV15
J gene: TRBJ2-7
CDR3 protein: CATSRDVAGTDEQYF
CDR3 DNA: TGTGCCACCAGCAGAGATGTCGCAGGGACAGACGAGCAGTACTTC